These 30 T cell receptor beta chains share one sample of origin, sequenced in a study of T cells in Graves' hyperthyroidism and ophthalmopathy (dated by TCRdb to the late 2010s). The library was made by multiplex PCR. Data came from an Illumina HiSeq 2000. TCR beta CDR3 regions were amplified from RNA transcripts. A first-round RT-PCR of the TCR CDR3 used the HTBI primer set with the Qiagen OneStep RT-PCR kit. TCRdb redid the processing of the public reads, applying fastp at Q25 and MiXCR, and retained in-frame beta chains. Each entry is one CDR3 protein sequence, shown with its most common DNA and genes. This sample comprises roughly 700,000 distinct CDR3 sequences, 35% of them detected only once. The ten most abundant clones make up about a third of the sample. The sample was blood. The source of these receptors is a woman between 35 and 50 years old with Graves' hyperthyroidism.

This sequence joins TRBV9 and TRBJ2-7, with 11 bases that match TRBD2. V shed 3 bases, J shed 2 bases, and the junction held 16 bases outside the gene matches. Per the germline V gene, CDR1 is SGDLS and CDR2 is YYNGEE. The CDR3 is 19 residues long. This chain's CDR3 is CASSASGTSGQKTTYEQYF. The CDR3 DNA reads TGTGCCAGCAGCGCCTCCGGGACTAGCGGACAAAAGACCACCTACGAGCAGTACTTC. Using reference TRBV9 and TRBJ2-7 for the parts outside the CDR3, the full variable domain is DSGVTQTPKHLITATGQRVTLRCSPRSGDLSVYWYQQSLDQGLQFLIQYYNGEERAKGNILERFSAQQFPDLHSELNLSSLELGDSALYFCASSASGTSGQKTTYEQYFGPGTRLTVT.

This clonotype was found many times. The CDR3 spells CASTSESYQPQHF. The CDR3 nucleotides are TGTGCCAGCACTTCAGAGTCCTATCAGCCCCAGCATTTT. The chain recombines TRBV2 with TRBJ1-5; D not certain. The V and J ends lost 7 bases and 5 bases respectively, with 12 bases between them. CDR1 is SNHLY and CDR2 is FYNNEI in the germline V gene. The CDR3 length is 13 residues.

This chain connects TRBV6-5 to TRBJ2-5; 7 positions match TRBD2. This CDR3 has 13 residues. Germline V gene lookup returns CDR1 MNHEY and CDR2 SVGAGI. V dropped 2 bases and J dropped 6; count of bases not matched to a gene: 3. CDR3 sequence: CASSYGGGKTQYF. CDR3 nucleotides: TGTGCCAGCAGTTACGGCGGGGGAAAGACCCAGTACTTC.

This clonotype was detected a few times. The chain joins TRBV6-5 to TRBJ2-7, with 7 bases matching TRBD1. This CDR3 has 13 amino acids. Looked up from germline, CDR1 is MNHEY and CDR2 is SVGAGI. Trimming cost V 5 bases and J 4 bases; bases outside gene matches: 5. The CDR3 reads CASSEVQGYEQYF. DNA of the CDR3: TGTGCCAGCAGTGAAGTACAGGGGTACGAGCAGTACTTC.

This clonotype was found many times. This chain connects TRBV20-1 to TRBJ1-6; tentatively, D is TRBD1 (6 bases). The CDR3 has 15 amino acids. Per germline, CDR1 DFQATT and CDR2 SNEGSKA (reference sequence). V lost 6 bases to trimming and J lost 9 bases, with 21 bases between them. CDR3: CSARPIGQTGSPLHF. The CDR3 DNA is TGCAGTGCGAGGCCTATCGGACAGACGGGTTCACCCCTCCACTTT.

The J gene is TRBJ2-6, the V gene TRBV20-1, with 7 nucleotides matching TRBD1. The length of the CDR3 is 16 residues. The germline V gene has CDR1 DFQATT and CDR2 SNEGSKA (reference sequence). V dropped 4 bases and J dropped 0; count of bases not matched to a gene: 6. The CDR3 spells CSATTGDSSGANVLTF. CDR3 DNA sequence: TGCAGTGCTACTACAGGGGACAGCTCTGGGGCCAACGTCCTGACTTTC.

This clonotype was counted only a few times. This chain joins TRBV14 and TRBJ2-2; 11 bases map to TRBD2. Looked up from germline, CDR1 is SGHDN and CDR2 is FVKESK. J gave up 4 bases and V 6 bases, and 10 bases lay outside the gene matches. There are 17 residues in the CDR3. CDR3: CASSPNPLAGATGELFF. In DNA, the CDR3 is TGTGCCAGCAGTCCCAATCCACTAGCGGGAGCCACCGGGGAGCTGTTTTTT.

The DNA for the CDR3 is TGTGCCAGCATGGGCGGCACCTACGAGCAGTACTTC. Protein product: CASMGGTYEQYF. The genes are TRBV7-9 and TRBJ2-7; D ambiguous. CDR1 is SEHNR and CDR2 is FQNEAQ in the germline V gene (reference sequence). This CDR3 has 12 amino acids. Trimming left V 7 bases short and J 2 bases short, with 9 bases between.

In this sample, this clonotype turned up many times. The V call is TRBV4-1, the J call TRBJ1-6, with D possibly matching TRBD1 (5 bases). Deletions cut 8 bases from V and 7 bases from J, with 18 bases between. This CDR3 comprises 15 residues. Per the germline V gene, CDR1 is MGHRA and CDR2 is YSYEKL. In DNA, the CDR3 is TGCGCCAGCTCGACCCCGGGACGGATAAATTCACCCCTCCACTTT. Its protein is CASSTPGRINSPLHF.

In the case of this clonotype: A junction end diverges from the germline sequence, so it may reflect a read error. The V and J genes are TRBV20-1 and TRBJ1-5, with D uncertain. The CDR3 runs to 13 residues. Germline V gene lookup returns CDR1 DFQATT and CDR2 SNEGSKA (reference sequence). The CDR3 nucleotides read TGCAGTGCTAGAGATGTTAGCAATCGGCCCCAGCGTTTT. Its translation: CSARDVSNRPQRF.

This clonotype was found once. DNA of the CDR3: TGCGCCAGCAGCCCGAGACTAGCGGGAGGACCAACGGATTTCGATGGCTACACCTTC. Its protein is CASSPRLAGGPTDFDGYTF. This chain uses TRBV5-1 with TRBJ1-2; D remains unclear. V was shortened by 4 bases and J by 6 bases, with 31 bases between the two germline ends. CDR1 and CDR2 from the germline V gene are SGHRS and YFSETQ. The length of the CDR3 is 19 residues.

Ten or more counts support this clonotype. The CDR3 nucleotides read TGTGCCAGCAGCTCGAGGGACAGGGGTGGGTACGAGCAGTACTTC. Amino acids: CASSSRDRGGYEQYF. The gene calls are TRBV7-6 and TRBJ2-7, with 10 bases identical to TRBD1. The V gene end was trimmed by 4 bases and the J gene end by 4 bases; junction bases not matched to a gene: 7. Per germline, CDR1 SGHVS and CDR2 FNYEAQ. The CDR3 totals 15 residues. Variable domain in full (rest from reference TRBV7-6 and TRBJ2-7): GAGVSQSPRYKVTKRGQDVALRCDPISGHVSLYWYRQALGQGPEFLTYFNYEAQQDKSGLPNDRFSAERPEGSISTLTIQRTEQRDSAMYRCASSSRDRGGYEQYFGPGTRLTVT.

CDR3 sequence reads: CASSVGGQSYEQYF. In DNA form, the CDR3 reads TGTGCCAGCAGCGTCGGCGGACAAAGCTACGAGCAGTACTTC. The chain carries TRBV25-1 and TRBJ2-7; D is possibly TRBD1 (5 bases). Germline V gene sequence: CDR1 MGHDK, CDR2 SYGVNS. This CDR3 is 14 amino acids long. The V end was cut by 6 bases, the J end by 3 bases, with 15 bases between.

V gene TRBV6-1 combines with J gene TRBJ1-1; TRBD1 might be the D (6 bases). Germline-derived CDR1 and CDR2 are MNHNS and SASEGT. Trimming pared 6 bases from V and 6 bases from J, leaving 17 bases between. There are 14 residues in the CDR3. The CDR3 DNA is TGTGCCAGCAGGACACCCGCGACAGGTTCTGAAGCTTTCTTT. It is translated as CASRTPATGSEAFF.

The chain couples TRBV7-9 to TRBJ2-2; the D is unclear. Germline CDR1 SEHNR, CDR2 FQNEAQ (reference sequence). The germline V and J ends were trimmed by 1 base and 7 bases, with 7 bases remaining between them. The length of the CDR3 is 13 residues. The CDR3 bases are TGTGCCAGCAGCTTAGGGTCCGGCGGGGAGCTGTTTTTT. This encodes CASSLGSGGELFF.

This chain links TRBV11-2 with TRBJ2-7; D remains unclear. With the DNA end fitting TRBJ2-1 better, the J assignment may be wrong. The length of the CDR3 is 14 residues. Looked up from germline, CDR1 is SGHAT and CDR2 is FQNNGV. Here the CDR3 DNA reads TGTGCCAGCAGCTTAGATTGGGCGAACAATGAGCAGTTCTTC. Translation: CASSLDWANNEQFF.

Many counts were recorded for this clonotype. The chain combines TRBV5-6 with TRBJ2-5; D possibly corresponds to TRBD1 (6 bases). V was clipped by 6 bases and J by 1 base, with 10 bases between them. The CDR3 is 13 residues long. CDR1 and CDR2 (germline): SGHDT, YYEEEE. The DNA of the CDR3 is TGTGCCAGCAACCGGGACATCCAAGAGACCCAGTACTTC. It specifies CASNRDIQETQYF.

This clonotype was detected only a few times. V is TRBV7-9 and J is TRBJ1-1; 9 nucleotides line up with TRBD1. Trimming cost V 3 bases and J 10 bases; bases outside gene matches: 3. There are 12 residues in the CDR3. Per germline, CDR1 SEHNR and CDR2 FQNEAQ (reference sequence). CDR3 nucleotides: TGTGCCAGCAGCTTCCTGACAGGGGGAGCTTTCTTT. Encoded protein: CASSFLTGGAFF.

The genes are TRBV12-3 or TRBV12-4 and TRBJ2-7; D is perhaps TRBD1 (6 bases). The V gene lost 5 bases and the J gene lost 5 bases, with 19 bases spanning the gap. This CDR3 is 15 amino acids long. The CDR3, as DNA: TGTGCCAGCAGTCGGCAGAACAGGGTGGGAAACGAGCAGTACTTC. This encodes CASSRQNRVGNEQYF.

Remarks on this clonotype: This may be a read error, as it is one base from a much larger clone. Here the CDR3 omits its conserved ending phenylalanine or tryptophan, so a read error is the likely source. The V and J genes are TRBV7-9 and TRBJ1-1; TRBD1 might be the D (6 bases). Germline loops: CDR1 SEHNR, CDR2 FQNEAQ (reference sequence). The V gene lost 5 bases and the J gene lost 0 bases, with 19 bases spanning the gap. The CDR3 is 17 residues long. DNA of the CDR3: TGTGCCAGCAGCACCCCGGCCCGGGACACCGTGAACACTGAAGCTTTCTCT. Its protein is CASSTPARDTVNTEAFS.

Note on this clonotype: A much larger clonotype is one base distant, so this may be a read error. Lacking the conserved final phenylalanine or tryptophan, this CDR3 likely reflects a read error. The genes are TRBV2 and TRBJ2-7; TRBD2 is a possible D gene (6 bases). V dropped 10 bases and J dropped 2 bases, with 18 bases sitting between them. Germline-derived CDR1 and CDR2 are SNHLY and FYNNEI. This CDR3 region has 14 residues. The CDR3 nucleotides are TGTGCCACCAAAGCCCAGGGAGGAGCCTACGAGCAGTACCTC. Its protein product is CATKAQGGAYEQYL.

The gene calls are TRBV28 and TRBJ2-7, with TRBD1 identical over 7 bases. Germline V lookup: CDR1 MDHEN, CDR2 SYDVKM. The V gene end was trimmed by 5 bases and the J gene end by 0 bases; junction bases not matched to a gene: 7. The CDR3 has 15 amino acids. Here the CDR3 reads CASSPGTANSYEQYF. The CDR3 bases are TGTGCCAGCAGTCCCGGGACAGCAAACTCCTACGAGCAGTACTTC.

At least ten counts were recorded for this clonotype. The J gene is TRBJ2-7, the V gene TRBV7-9; no definite D call. In germline, CDR1 is SEHNR, CDR2 FQNEAQ (reference sequence). This CDR3 has 13 residues. Trimming pared 1 base from V and 5 bases from J, leaving 9 bases between. The CDR3 sequence: CASSLGAGNEQYF. DNA of the CDR3: TGTGCCAGCAGCTTAGGGGCTGGGAACGAGCAGTACTTC.

Many counts were recorded for this clonotype. The chain has TRBV19 and TRBJ1-5; a weak D match, TRBD1 (6 bases). CDR1 and CDR2 (germline): LNHDA, SQIVND (reference sequence). There are 13 residues in the CDR3. V was shortened by 4 bases and J by 5 bases, with 9 bases between the two germline ends. CDR3 bases: TGTGCCAGTAGTAACCCAGGGGATCAGCCCCAGCATTTT. Its translation is CASSNPGDQPQHF.

Comment on this clonotype: A much larger clone differs from this one at a single base, so this may be a read error. The V and J genes are TRBV5-1 and TRBJ1-2, with a possible D match to TRBD1 (5 bases). CDR3 length: 14 residues. Per the germline V gene, CDR1 is SGHRS and CDR2 is YFSETQ. CDR3 DNA: TGCGCCAGCAGCCTGGGGACCAGTAGCTATGGCCACACCTTC. Translating it yields CASSLGTSSYGHTF. Complete variable domain (other parts from reference TRBV5-1 and TRBJ1-2): KAGVTQTPRYLIKTRGQQVTLSCSPISGHRSVSWYQQTPGQGLQFLFEYFSETQRNKGNFPGRFSGRQFSNSRSEMNVSTLELGDSALYLCASSLGTSSYGHTFGSGTRLTVV.

The CDR3 loop reads CASSLMTGTEAFF. CDR3 nucleotide sequence: TGTGCCAGCAGCTTAATGACAGGGACTGAAGCTTTCTTT. The genes are TRBV7-9 and TRBJ1-1; 7 bases line up with TRBD1. In germline, CDR1 is SEHNR, CDR2 FQNEAQ (reference sequence). Trimming cost V 2 bases and J 5 bases; bases outside gene matches: 2. The length of the CDR3 is 13 residues.

This clonotype was seen at least ten times. The V and J genes are TRBV7-2 and TRBJ1-1; D unresolved. CDR1 and CDR2 from the germline V gene are SGHTA and FQGNSA. The CDR3 consists of 11 residues. The ends were cut back, 8 bases at V and 4 bases at J, with 8 bases in the middle. CDR3 DNA sequence: TGTGCCAGCGGGAGGCGCACTGAAGCTTTCTTT. It is translated as CASGRRTEAFF.

There are a few counts of this clonotype. This chain connects TRBV7-9 to TRBJ1-1; no clear D. The CDR3 is 15 residues long. Trimming stripped 3 bases from V and 6 bases from J, with 17 bases between. Germline CDR1 is SEHNR and CDR2 is FQNEAQ (reference sequence). DNA of the CDR3: TGTGCCAGCAGCTTCTCCCCCCAGTGGACGTCTGAAGCTTTCTTT. It encodes CASSFSPQWTSEAFF. The whole variable domain, remainder taken from reference TRBV7-9 and TRBJ1-1, is DTGVSQNPRHKITKRGQNVTFRCDPISEHNRLYWYRQTLGQGPEFLTYFQNEAQLEKSRLLSDRFSAERPKGSFSTLEIQRTEQGDSAMYLCASSFSPQWTSEAFFGQGTRLTVV.

Concerning this clonotype itself: This clone may be a read error of a much larger clone one base away. V usage is TRBV13 and J usage is TRBJ2-7; D ambiguous. The CDR3 contains 13 residues. Germline CDR1 is PRHDT and CDR2 is FYEKMQ (reference sequence). The CDR3 reads CASSLEKGYEQCF. CDR3 in DNA: TGTGCCAGCAGCTTAGAAAAGGGCTACGAGCAGTGCTTC.

This chain links TRBV7-2 with TRBJ2-2; maybe TRBD1 (5 bases). The V and J ends lost 5 bases and 4 bases respectively, with 14 bases between them. The CDR3 runs 15 residues. The germline CDR1 and CDR2 sequences are SGHTA and FQGNSA. DNA for the CDR3: TGTGCCAGCAGCGCGGACAACACTCGCACCGGGGAGCTGTTTTTT. Translation: CASSADNTRTGELFF.